This T cell receptor beta chain was documented in a study of T-cell reconstitution after alpha-beta-depleted transplantation in children listed by TCRdb under 2016. Broadly, across the study: Using TCR repertoire profiling, the study followed T-cell immune reconstitution in a quantitative way in children after TCRalphabeta/CD19-depleted allogeneic hematopoietic cell transplantation.

Regarding this clonotype: Its target antigen remains unknown. Base-call qualities are not available, and no considerably larger clone is one nucleotide away.

Based on the germline V gene (reference sequence), the CDR1 and CDR2 sequences are DFQATT and SNEGSKA. The CDR3 has 18 amino acids, counting the end cysteine and phenylalanine. The read is trimmed to its CDR3 DNA, 54 bases read in frame from base 1. V has 8 bases trimmed and J has 2 bases trimmed; junction bases matching no gene number 21. The method behind the library was PCR. The sequencer was an Illumina HiSeq 2500. TCR libraries were prepared with molecular barcoding, using unique molecular identifiers to normalize TCRbeta repertoire quantification. The public reads were reprocessed in TCRdb via fastp at Q25 and MiXCR, keeping in-frame beta chains. Entries that share a CDR3 protein sequence are merged under the most common genes and DNA. The sample table shows hundreds of thousands of distinct CDR3 sequences, and 15% to 20% are seen once. The ten biggest clones cover approximately 1% of the sample.

The sequenced sample was PBMCs from the stem cell graft donor, obtained from the stem cell graft. This clonotype was obtained from a human donor who donated a stem cell graft to a child with acute myeloid leukemia. The receptor chain draws on TRBV20-1 and TRBJ2-5; TRBD1 lines up with 9 middle nucleotides. DNA sequence: TGCAGTCCCCTCCCCGGGACAGGGTTTTTAGGAGTACAAGAGACCCAGTACTTC. It translates as CSPLPGTGFLGVQETQYF.